This T cell receptor beta chain was documented in a study of neurological immune-mediated disorders. General study results and limits: Sharing of CDR3 amino acid sequences among expanded clones across subjects was absent, suggesting private repertoires in all groups.

Use was made of approximately 980,000 CD4+ or CD8+ T cells in sorted libraries. On this clonotype itself: Antigen specificity is unknown.

The output of every sequencing run, over 160 million TCR-beta sequences, came from 15-18 subjects. TCRdb redid the calling of the 5' RACE reads with MiXCR, one entry per CDR3 protein. Here the sample spans tens of thousands of distinct CDR3 sequences, about 6% being singletons. The germline gives CDR1 DFQATT, CDR2 SNEGSKA (reference sequence). Trimming took 4 bases from V and 0 from J; bases not matched to a gene: 5. This CDR3 is 15 amino acids long. This TCR was recovered from a woman aged 40 to 50 in good health. The chain joins TRBV20-1 to TRBJ2-1; 8 nucleotides align to TRBD2. Sequenced sample: CD4+ T cells from blood. The chain's CDR3 is CSANRGGLSYNEQFF. The CDR3 DNA reads TGCAGTGCTAATCGGGGGGGGCTCTCCTACAATGAGCAGTTCTTC.